The 28 T cell receptor beta chains in this list originate from one sample, sequenced in a study of glioma-infiltrating T cells. Using RNA template, CDR3s of TCR alpha and beta were amplified with iRepertoire arm-PCR. TCRdb itself ran the multiplex PCR reads through MiXCR, one entry per CDR3 protein. The table lists about 200,000 distinct CDR3 sequences, approximately 30% of them singletons. Sequenced input: glioma tissue, nonneoplastic brain tissue, or PBMCs (not recorded which). The receptors shown here come from a human donor with low-grade glioma or glioblastoma, undergoing nonglioma brain surgery, or in good health (not recorded which).

On this clonotype: The junction departs from germline at one end; a sequencing error may be responsible. The V gene is TRBV20-1, the J gene TRBJ2-1; 8 nucleotides line up with TRBD2. From germline, CDR1 is DFQATT and CDR2 SNEGSKA (reference sequence). CDR3 length: 14 residues. This chain's CDR3 is CSAPRLAGGNEQLF. The CDR3 DNA reads as TGCAGTGCTCCAAGACTGGCGGGGGGCAATGAGCAGCTCTTC.

Of note for this clonotype: A read error may explain this, as a much larger clone is one base away. The chain has TRBV7-2 and TRBJ2-6; perhaps TRBD1 as D (5 bases). Germline CDR1 SGHTA, CDR2 FQGNSA. The CDR3 spans 16 residues. V was trimmed by 6 bases and J by 0 bases, leaving 12 bases between them. The CDR3 DNA reads as TGTGCCAGCAGGCGTCCACAGGTCTCTGGGGCCAACGTCCTGACTTTC. Protein product: CASRRPQVSGANVLTF.

There are many counts of this clonotype. V gene TRBV12-3 or TRBV12-4 combines with J gene TRBJ1-5; D not certain. The germline V and J ends were trimmed by 7 bases and 0 bases, with 19 bases remaining between them. This CDR3 contains 17 residues. The chain's CDR3 is CASTRIQGPDSNQPQHF. CDR3 coding DNA: TGTGCCAGCACCCGAATCCAAGGGCCCGATAGCAATCAGCCCCAGCATTTT.

This clonotype was seen ten or more times. This rearrangement joins TRBV2 to TRBJ1-1; no reliable D call. The CDR3 is 14 residues long. From germline, CDR1 is SNHLY and CDR2 FYNNEI. V was trimmed by 5 bases and J by 4 bases, leaving 14 bases between them. The CDR3 coding sequence is TGTGCCAGCAGTAAGACTCCGGAGGTCACTGAAGCTTTCTTT. Protein product: CASSKTPEVTEAFF.

Worth noting for this clonotype: The junction and the germline gene differ at one end; a read error may be behind it. The chain carries TRBV9 and TRBJ1-1; D might be TRBD1 (5 bases). The CDR3 is 15 amino acids. Germline-derived CDR1 and CDR2 are SGDLS and YYNGEE. The CDR3 DNA reads TGTGCCAGCAGCGTAGTACCGGACAAGAACATTGAAGCTTTCTTT. It codes for CASSVVPDKNIEAFF.

This clonotype was found many times. The chain combines TRBV7-2 with TRBJ2-3; D is ambiguous. Per the germline V gene, CDR1 is SGHTA and CDR2 is FQGNSA. This CDR3 is built from 13 residues. V was trimmed by 3 bases and J by 4 bases, leaving 8 bases between them. The CDR3 DNA reads as TGTGCCAGCAGCTTCCGTTTGGCAGATACGCAGTATTTT. Translation: CASSFRLADTQYF.

In its sample, this clonotype was seen a few times. The V call is TRBV29-1, the J call TRBJ2-7, with 9 bases that match TRBD2. Germline V gene sequence: CDR1 SQVTM, CDR2 ANQGSEA. The CDR3 totals 15 residues. V shed 6 bases, J shed 5 bases, and the junction held 14 bases outside the gene matches. In nucleotides, the CDR3 is TGCAGCGTGGGCCAGGGGAGTAGCGGGAGACACGAGCAGTACTTC. Its translation is CSVGQGSSGRHEQYF.

V usage is TRBV2 and J usage is TRBJ1-1; D uncertain. The length of the CDR3 is 13 residues. Trimming took off 4 bases at V and 12 bases at J, with 18 bases between the two ends. CDR1 and CDR2 (germline): SNHLY, FYNNEI. The CDR3 sequence is CASSVHGTPASFF. CDR3 sequence (DNA): TGTGCCAGCAGTGTGCATGGAACCCCTGCCTCTTTCTTT.

This clonotype has at least ten counts. V and J are TRBV3-1 and TRBJ1-5; D gene ambiguous. Germline V lookup: CDR1 LGHDT, CDR2 YNNKEL (reference sequence). This CDR3 is built from 12 residues. The ends were cut back, 1 base at V and 7 bases at J, with 5 bases in the middle. CDR3 DNA: TGTGCCAGCAGCCAAGCTGGCCAGCCCCAGCATTTT. Its translation: CASSQAGQPQHF.

The sample holds many counts of this clonotype. The genes are TRBV19 and TRBJ2-1; D ambiguous. Germline V CDR1 and CDR2: LNHDA, SQIVND (reference sequence). Trimming shortened V by 4 bases and J by 12 bases, and 10 bases separated the two germline ends. The CDR3 extends over 11 amino acids. The CDR3 nucleotides are TGTGCCAGTAGTACTCGGTCCGGGCAGTTCTTC. This codes for CASSTRSGQFF.

This clonotype has a count of ten or more. The rearrangement joins TRBV6-1 to TRBJ1-5, with D possibly being TRBD1 (5 bases). The CDR3 totals 15 residues. V lost 6 bases, J lost 1 base, and 13 bases lay in between. Germline CDR1 MNHNS, CDR2 SASEGT. This CDR3 is CASRGALQSNQPQHF. CDR3 DNA sequence: TGTGCCAGCAGAGGGGCCCTACAAAGCAATCAGCCCCAGCATTTT.

V usage is TRBV6-1 and J usage is TRBJ2-7; TRBD2 is a possible D gene (6 bases). CDR3 length equals 13 residues. Deletions cut 7 bases from V and 3 bases from J, with 13 bases between. Looked up from germline, CDR1 is MNHNS and CDR2 is SASEGT. CDR3 protein: CASNGGCDYEQYF. The CDR3 DNA is TGTGCCAGCAATGGGGGGTGTGACTACGAGCAGTACTTC.

This clonotype has just a few counts. J is TRBJ2-3 and V is TRBV14; TRBD2 matches 8 bases. Trimming cost V 3 bases and J 6 bases; bases outside gene matches: 8. The CDR3 is 15 amino acids. Germline assignment: CDR1 SGHDN and CDR2 FVKESK. The CDR3 sequence is CASSQPGRARDTQYF. As DNA, the CDR3 is TGTGCCAGCAGCCAGCCCGGGAGGGCCAGGGATACGCAGTATTTT.

The sample holds a few counts of this clonotype. The rearrangement links TRBV9 to TRBJ2-1; D perhaps matches TRBD1 (6 bases). CDR1 SGDLS and CDR2 YYNGEE come from the germline V gene. This CDR3 is built from 15 residues. The germline V and J ends were trimmed by 0 bases and 1 base, with 8 bases remaining between them. The CDR3 DNA reads TGTGCCAGCAGCGTAGTAGGACAGTCCTACAATGAGCAGTTCTTC. Its translation is CASSVVGQSYNEQFF.

Notes on this clonotype: Given a much more abundant clone one base away, this may be a read error. The chain uses TRBV6-2 or TRBV6-3 and TRBJ2-1; 14 bases match TRBD2. Germline CDR1 and CDR2: MNHEY and SVGEGT. CDR3 length equals 15 residues. V lost 8 bases to trimming and J lost 6 bases; unmatched junction nucleotides: 6. The CDR3 sequence: CASGGGTSGSNEQFF. The DNA of the CDR3 is TGTGCCAGCGGTGGGGGGACTAGCGGGAGCAATGAGCAGTTCTTC.

This clonotype was seen repeatedly, ten times or more. The chain employs TRBV4-2 and TRBJ2-1; no clear D. Germline V lookup: CDR1 LGHNA, CDR2 YNFKEQ. The V end lost 2 bases, the J end lost 8 bases, and 22 bases lay between the germline ends. The CDR3 contains 17 residues. The CDR3 sequence is CASSQRRLESGGDEQFF. For the CDR3, the DNA is TGTGCCAGCAGCCAACGCAGGCTAGAGTCGGGTGGAGATGAGCAGTTCTTC.

About this clonotype itself: This may be a read error, as it is one base from a much larger clone. DNA for the CDR3: TGCGCCAGCAGCCAAGATCCTGAGAGGGGGCATTTCTTC. Protein: CASSQDPERGHFF. The V gene is TRBV4-1, the J gene TRBJ2-1; 7 bases agree with TRBD1. Germline CDR1 is MGHRA and CDR2 is YSYEKL. The CDR3 consists of 13 residues. Unmatched junction bases numbered 9, after V lost 0 bases and J lost 16 bases.

Comment on this clonotype: Possible read error: a much larger clone is one base away. V gene TRBV19 combines with J gene TRBJ2-7; 10 positions match TRBD2. CDR1 and CDR2 (germline): LNHDA, SQIVND (reference sequence). CDR3 length: 14 amino acids. J gave up 6 bases and V 8 bases, and 10 bases lay outside the gene matches. This chain's CDR3 is CASGTPGLAIEQYF. CDR3 nucleotide sequence: TGTGCCAGTGGTACCCCGGGACTAGCGATCGAGCAGTACTTC. The variable domain in full, with the rest retrieved from reference TRBV19 and TRBJ2-7, is DGGITQSPKYLFRKEGQNVTLSCEQNLNHDAMYWYRQDPGQGLRLIYYSQIVNDFQKGDIAEGYSVSREKKESFPLTVTSAQKNPTAFYLCASGTPGLAIEQYFGPGTRLTVT.

This sequence joins TRBV29-1 and TRBJ1-1, with 12 nucleotides matching TRBD1. The J segment lost 7 bases and the V segment lost 4 bases, leaving 1 base of the junction unmatched. CDR3 size: 12 residues. Germline lookup yields CDR1 SQVTM and CDR2 ANQGSEA. For the CDR3, the DNA is TGCAGCGTTGGGGACAGGGGGCTTGAAGCTTTCTTT. Translated: CSVGDRGLEAFF.

With regard to this clonotype: The CDR3 does not close with the conserved phenylalanine or tryptophan, likely indicating a read error. The V gene is TRBV20-1, the J gene TRBJ1-1; 8 bases fit TRBD1. The germline V gene has CDR1 DFQATT and CDR2 SNEGSKA (reference sequence). V shed 3 bases, J shed 5 bases, and the junction held 5 bases outside the gene matches. CDR3 length equals 13 residues. As DNA, the CDR3 is TGCAGTGCTAGTCGGAACAGGGGGACTGAAGCTTTCCTT. Translation: CSASRNRGTEAFL.

V is TRBV5-4 and J is TRBJ2-1; 7 nucleotides align to TRBD2. The CDR3 is 16 amino acids. CDR1 SGHNT and CDR2 YYREEE come from the germline V gene (reference sequence). With 3 bases clipped from V and 5 bases from J, the junction kept 11 bases outside the gene matches. Written as DNA, the CDR3 is TGTGCCAGCAGCTCTCCTACAGCGGGACTAAACAATGAGCAGTTCTTC. This translates into CASSSPTAGLNNEQFF.

This clonotype came up many times. The chain recombines TRBV6-1 with TRBJ2-1, with a tentative D call TRBD1 (5 bases). V was shortened by 6 bases and J by 3 bases, with 9 bases between the two germline ends. CDR1 is MNHNS, CDR2 SASEGT, per germline. The CDR3 is made up of 13 amino acids. CDR3 residues: CASRTGDYNEQFF. CDR3 DNA sequence: TGTGCCAGCAGAACAGGAGACTACAATGAGCAGTTCTTC.

The chain carries TRBV14 and TRBJ1-1; TRBD1 might be the D (5 bases). The germline V gene encodes CDR1 SGHDN and CDR2 FVKESK. V was clipped by 0 bases and J by 6 bases, with 17 bases between them. The CDR3 is 16 residues long. CDR3 nucleotides: TGTGCCAGCAGCCAAGATCAGGGTGCCTCCTATGCTGAAGCTTTCTTT. Protein: CASSQDQGASYAEAFF.

The V gene is TRBV5-1, the J gene TRBJ2-7, with 7 nucleotides matching TRBD2. V shed 0 bases and J 2 bases; nucleotides not matched to a gene: 5. This CDR3 contains 15 residues. The germline CDR1 and CDR2 sequences are SGHRS and YFSETQ. CDR3 loop: CASSLAAGVAYEQYF. Here the CDR3 DNA reads TGCGCCAGCAGCTTGGCCGCGGGAGTCGCCTACGAGCAGTACTTC.

This clonotype was seen at least ten times. The chain is built from TRBV5-4 and TRBJ2-1; D is unclear. The CDR3 has 13 residues. Germline V gene lookup returns CDR1 SGHNT and CDR2 YYREEE (reference sequence). Trimming shortened V by 5 bases and J by 0 bases, and 6 bases separated the two germline ends. This CDR3 reads CASRTDSYNEQFF. The CDR3 DNA sequence: TGTGCCAGCAGGACGGACTCCTACAATGAGCAGTTCTTC.

There are many counts of this clonotype. The chain is built from TRBV27 and TRBJ2-5; D unclear. Trimming removed 2 bases at V and 4 bases at J, with 5 bases between. The CDR3 runs 12 residues. Germline V gene lookup returns CDR1 MNHEY and CDR2 SMNVEV (reference sequence). The CDR3 here is CASSLTGETQYF. The DNA for the CDR3 is TGTGCCAGCAGTTTAACGGGAGAGACCCAGTACTTC.

This clonotype has at least ten counts. The rearrangement uses TRBV28 and TRBJ1-5; D is undetermined. V dropped 3 bases and J dropped 3 bases, with 15 bases sitting between them. Germline lookup yields CDR1 MDHEN and CDR2 SYDVKM. This CDR3 is 16 amino acids long. In DNA, the CDR3 is TGTGCCAGCAGTTTTATTCCCAACGGGATCAATCAGCCCCAGCATTTT. Residues: CASSFIPNGINQPQHF.

This clonotype was seen ten or more times. CDR3 residues: CASNSPGNTEAFF. In DNA form, the CDR3 reads TGCGCCAGCAACTCCCCAGGTAACACTGAAGCTTTCTTT. The chain recombines TRBV4-1 with TRBJ1-1; D is ambiguous. Trimming shortened V by 7 bases and J by 2 bases, and 11 bases separated the two germline ends. The length of the CDR3 is 13 residues. Germline V gives CDR1 MGHRA, CDR2 YSYEKL.